The source of this T cell receptor beta chain is a study of T-cell memory formation after mild COVID-19. Looked up from germline, CDR1 is DFQATT and CDR2 is SNEGSKA (reference sequence). The CDR3 has 15 amino acids. Germline trimming cut 5 bases from V and 1 base from J; bases unmatched to any gene: 5. Comment on this clonotype: Its antigen is unknown.

Regarding the study as a whole: There was a balanced CD4/CD8 profile in clones contracting day 15 to 85, and later expanders leaned CD4+. A subset of responding clones appeared in pre-infection memory, suggesting cross-reactive memory joined. Among clones peaking at day 37 in the second wave, SARS-CoV-2 specificity remained unconfirmed.

Amplification by 5'RACE using constant-segment primers produced TCR alpha and TCR beta cDNA libraries that carried sample barcodes and UMIs. TCRdb re-called the 5' RACE reads through MiXCR, storing one row per CDR3 protein. The table records some 300,000 distinct CDR3 sequences, roughly 19% of them present only once. The V gene is TRBV20-1, the J gene TRBJ2-2, with 9 bases lining up with TRBD1. The sample comprised PBMCs or a T cell subset sorted from them (not recorded which). The TCR was taken from a man aged 18 to 30 who had mild COVID-19 (a few samples of this study predate the infection). Cell type and time point are not known. Here the CDR3 reads CSAPPGQGNTGELFF. In DNA, the CDR3 is TGCAGTGCTCCACCGGGACAGGGGAACACCGGGGAGCTGTTTTTT.